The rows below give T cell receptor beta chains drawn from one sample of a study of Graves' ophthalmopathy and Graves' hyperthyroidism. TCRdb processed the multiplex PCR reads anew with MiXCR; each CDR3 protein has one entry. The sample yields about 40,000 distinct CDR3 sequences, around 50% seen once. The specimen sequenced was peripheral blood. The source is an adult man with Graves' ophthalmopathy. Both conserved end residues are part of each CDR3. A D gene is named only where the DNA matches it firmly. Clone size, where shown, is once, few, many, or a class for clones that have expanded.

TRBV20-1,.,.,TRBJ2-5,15,CSAGDQYGDLETQYF,TGCAGTGCTGGAGATCAATATGGGGATCTAGAGACACAGTACTTC
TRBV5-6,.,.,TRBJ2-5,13,CASTTTFQETQYF,TGTGCCAGCACCACGACATTCCAAGAGACCCAGTACTTC
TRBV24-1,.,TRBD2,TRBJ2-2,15,CATSDHSGRAGELFF,TGTGCCACCAGTGACCATAGCGGGAGGGCCGGGGAGCTGTTTTTT
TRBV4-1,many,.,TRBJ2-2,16,CASSQSRDSNTGELFF,TGCGCCAGCAGCCAAAGCCGGGATTCGAACACCGGGGAGCTGTTTTTT
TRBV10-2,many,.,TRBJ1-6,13,CASSRVSDSPLHF,TGCGCCAGCAGCCGGGTGTCGGATTCACCCCTCCACTTT
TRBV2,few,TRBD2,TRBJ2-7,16,CASSQGPSGDTYEQYF,TGTGCCAGCAGTCAAGGACCTAGCGGGGATACCTACGAGCAGTACTTC
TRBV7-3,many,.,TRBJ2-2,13,CASSLRGSGELFF,TGTGCCAGCAGCTTAAGGGGATCCGGGGAGCTGTTTTTT
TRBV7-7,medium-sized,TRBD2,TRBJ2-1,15,CASSLAGGDYNEQFF,TGTGCTAGCAGCTTAGCGGGGGGCGATTACAATGAGCAGTTCTTC
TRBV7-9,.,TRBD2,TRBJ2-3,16,CASSFTLAGGGDVQYF,TGTGCCAGCAGCTTCACACTAGCGGGGGGAGGAGATGTGCAGTATTTT
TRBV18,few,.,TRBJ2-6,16,CASSPTPGSGANVLTF,TGTGCCAGCTCACCGACGCCGGGCTCTGGGGCCAACGTCCTGACTTTC
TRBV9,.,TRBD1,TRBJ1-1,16,CASSAIPTGVGTEAFF,TGTGCCAGCAGCGCCATCCCGACAGGGGTGGGCACTGAAGCTTTCTTT
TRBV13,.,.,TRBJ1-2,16,CASSLAGVGVNYGYTF,TGTGCCAGCAGCTTAGCCGGGGTAGGCGTTAACTATGGCTACACCTTC
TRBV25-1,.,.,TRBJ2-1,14,CASIRRASYNEQFF,TGTGCCAGCATCCGGAGGGCCTCCTACAATGAGCAGTTCTTC
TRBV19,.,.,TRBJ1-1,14,CASRINGQHTEAFF,TGTGCCAGCAGGATTAATGGACAGCACACTGAAGCTTTCTTT
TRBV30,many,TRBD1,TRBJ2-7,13,CAWATGVSYEQYF,TGTGCCTGGGCGACAGGGGTCTCCTACGAGCAGTACTTC
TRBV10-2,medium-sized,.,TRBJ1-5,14,CASSESPLNQPQHF,TGCGCCAGCAGTGAGTCTCCTCTAAATCAGCCCCAGCATTTT
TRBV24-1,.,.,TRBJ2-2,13,CAPQGTNTGELFF,TGTGCCCCCCAGGGTACGAACACCGGGGAGCTGTTTTTT
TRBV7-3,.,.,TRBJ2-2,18,CASSLYGGGPSHPGELFF,TGTGCCAGCAGCTTATATGGGGGGGGGCCTTCTCACCCCGGGGAGCTGTTTTTT
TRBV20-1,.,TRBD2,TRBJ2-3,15,CSARTSGRATDTQYF,TGCAGTGCTAGAACTAGCGGGAGGGCAACAGATACGCAGTATTTT
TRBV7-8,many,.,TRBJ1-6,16,CASSPRWVGLNSPLHF,TGTGCCAGCAGCCCCCGGTGGGTAGGGCTTAATTCACCCCTCCACTTT
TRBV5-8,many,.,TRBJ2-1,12,CASSLATDEQFF,TGTGCCAGCAGCTTGGCGACCGATGAGCAGTTCTTC
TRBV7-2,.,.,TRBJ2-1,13,CASSLGPYNEQFF,TGTGCCAGCAGCTTAGGGCCCTACAATGAGCAGTTCTTC